The T cell receptor beta chain described here comes from a study of blood T cell repertoires in COVID-19. Study-level information: The United States, Italy and Spain provided the acute and convalescent COVID-19 samples. In each case, the material was cDNA or gDNA derived from T cells, B-cell-depleted T cells, or PBMCs.

The CDR3 contains 13 residues. V was cut by 6 bases and J by 4 bases, with 12 bases left in between. The authors' processing: Amplifying reference gene primers gave estimates of nucleated cell counts. The table came from immunoSEQ multiplex PCR; TCRdb's copy has only in-frame clones and leaves some out. For V, J and clone size, that table is used; D and trimming come from the DNA. The table has 40,000 to 65,000 clones, roughly three quarters seen once. This clonotype was obtained from a human donor with active or convalescent COVID-19. The donor label of this sample is uncertain. This chain links TRBV12-3 or TRBV12-4 with TRBJ1-2; D might be TRBD1 (6 bases). Sequencing used peripheral blood. The CDR3 here is CASSLQGPYGYTF. CDR3 nucleotides: TGTGCCAGCAGCTTACAGGGCCCCTATGGCTACACCTTC.